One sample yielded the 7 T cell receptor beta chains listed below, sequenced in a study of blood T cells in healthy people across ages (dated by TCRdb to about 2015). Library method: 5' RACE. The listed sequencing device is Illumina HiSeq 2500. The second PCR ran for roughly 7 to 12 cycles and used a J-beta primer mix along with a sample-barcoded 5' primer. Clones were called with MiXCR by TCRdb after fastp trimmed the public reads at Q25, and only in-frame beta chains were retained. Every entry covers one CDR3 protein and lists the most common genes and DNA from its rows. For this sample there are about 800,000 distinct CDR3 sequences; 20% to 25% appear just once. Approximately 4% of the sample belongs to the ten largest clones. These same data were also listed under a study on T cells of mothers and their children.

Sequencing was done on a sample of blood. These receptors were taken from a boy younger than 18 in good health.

This CDR3 reads CSAQTSGKYEQYF. The CDR3 bases are TGCAGCGCACAGACTAGCGGGAAGTACGAGCAGTACTTC. V is TRBV29-1 and J is TRBJ2-5; 11 positions match TRBD2. The J call may be in error: the DNA end matches TRBJ2-7 better. The CDR3 has 13 amino acids. The V gene's germline CDR1 is SQVTM and CDR2 ANQGSEA.

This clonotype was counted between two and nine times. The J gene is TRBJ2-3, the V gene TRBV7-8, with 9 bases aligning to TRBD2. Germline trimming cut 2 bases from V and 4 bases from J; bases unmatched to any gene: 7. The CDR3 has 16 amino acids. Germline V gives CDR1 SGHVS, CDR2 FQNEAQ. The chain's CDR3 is CASSLSAGGVADTQYF. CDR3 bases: TGTGCCAGCAGCTTATCAGCGGGAGGTGTCGCAGATACGCAGTATTTT.

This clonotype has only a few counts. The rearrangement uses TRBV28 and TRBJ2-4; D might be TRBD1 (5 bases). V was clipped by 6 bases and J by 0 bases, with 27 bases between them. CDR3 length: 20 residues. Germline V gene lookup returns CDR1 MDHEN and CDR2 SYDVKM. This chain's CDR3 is CASSLGSREIWMVAKNIQYF. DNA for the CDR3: TGTGCCAGCAGCTTGGGATCCAGGGAAATCTGGATGGTAGCCAAAAACATTCAGTACTTC.

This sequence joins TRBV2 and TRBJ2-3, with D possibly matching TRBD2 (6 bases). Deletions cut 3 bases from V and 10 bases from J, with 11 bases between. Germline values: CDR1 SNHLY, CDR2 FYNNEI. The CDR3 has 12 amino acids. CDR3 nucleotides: TGTGCCAGCAGTGAGGAGGGTTTGGCGCAGTATTTT. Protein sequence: CASSEEGLAQYF.

CDR3 DNA sequence: TGTGCCAGCAGACCCGAGACAAAAGAGACCCAGTACTTC. Amino acid sequence: CASRPETKETQYF. This chain joins TRBV6-2 or TRBV6-3 and TRBJ2-5; D is uncertain. The length of the CDR3 is 13 residues. CDR1 and CDR2 from the germline V gene are MNHEY and SVGEGT. Trimming shortened V by 6 bases and J by 3 bases, and 11 bases separated the two germline ends.

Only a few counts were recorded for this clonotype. CDR3 protein: CASSQRLAAIQETQYF. CDR3 sequence (DNA): TGCGCCAGCAGCCAGAGACTAGCGGCCATCCAAGAGACCCAGTACTTC. The chain combines TRBV4-3 with TRBJ2-5, with 9 bases lining up with TRBD2. This CDR3 has 16 residues. After removal of 3 bases from V and 1 base from J, the junction contained 6 bases not matched to a gene. The germline V gene has CDR1 LGHNA and CDR2 YSLEER.

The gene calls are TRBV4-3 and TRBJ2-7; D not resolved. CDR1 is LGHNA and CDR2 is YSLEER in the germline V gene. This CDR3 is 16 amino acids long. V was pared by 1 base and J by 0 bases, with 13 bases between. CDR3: CASSQVSQNPSYEQYF. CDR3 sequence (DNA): TGCGCCAGCAGCCAAGTATCACAAAACCCCTCCTACGAGCAGTACTTC.